The 12 T cell receptor beta chains given below trace back to one sample, sequenced in a study of T-cell reconstitution after alpha-beta-depleted transplantation in children. Preparing the TCRbeta library involved the use of unique molecular identifiers. Using its own MiXCR run on the PCR reads, TCRdb lists one record per CDR3 protein. The table lists under 400,000 distinct CDR3 sequences, around 20% of them singletons. This specimen was PBMCs, mostly from graft donor cells, taken 180 days after TCRalphabeta/CD19-depleted stem cell transplant. These receptors were taken from a male patient aged 5 to 17 who had a stem cell transplant for acute lymphoblastic leukemia, so the T cells may come from the graft donor.

This clonotype was detected only a few times. The chain combines TRBV5-1 with TRBJ1-1, with D uncertain. Germline V gene lookup returns CDR1 SGHRS and CDR2 YFSETQ. V was clipped by 0 bases and J by 2 bases, with 8 bases between them. This CDR3 has 14 amino acids. This CDR3 reads CASSLAEGNTEAFF. The DNA of the CDR3 is TGCGCCAGCAGCTTGGCGGAGGGTAACACTGAAGCTTTCTTT.

The gene calls are TRBV7-9 and TRBJ2-1; TRBD1 aligns across 10 bases. In germline, CDR1 is SEHNR, CDR2 FQNEAQ (reference sequence). The CDR3 runs to 14 residues. Trimming at V came to 4 bases and at J to 9 bases, leaving 6 bases not matched to a gene. In DNA form, the CDR3 reads TGTGCCAGCAGCTCGACCGGGACAGGGGCTGAGCAGTTCTTC. This sequence encodes CASSSTGTGAEQFF.

V and J are TRBV12-3 or TRBV12-4 and TRBJ2-2, with 13 bases aligning to TRBD2. The length of the CDR3 is 14 residues. V was pared by 4 bases and J by 13 bases, with 6 bases of the junction left unmatched. The CDR3 sequence: CASSSGTSGERLFF. CDR3 DNA sequence: TGTGCCAGCAGTTCCGGGACTAGCGGGGAGAGGCTGTTTTTT.

The sample holds a few counts of this clonotype. This rearrangement joins TRBV7-8 to TRBJ2-1, with TRBD1 matching 10 bases. Per germline, CDR1 SGHVS and CDR2 FQNEAQ. This CDR3 contains 15 residues. V dropped 2 bases and J dropped 6; count of bases not matched to a gene: 4. The CDR3 coding sequence is TGTGCCAGCAGCTTAAGGGACAGGGGCAGCAATGAGCAGTTCTTC. Its protein is CASSLRDRGSNEQFF.

The table lists this clonotype with a few counts. The chain couples TRBV20-1 to TRBJ2-7; D gene uncertain. The CDR3 is 14 residues long. In germline, CDR1 is DFQATT, CDR2 SNEGSKA (reference sequence). Trimming pared 3 bases from V and 2 bases from J, leaving 14 bases between. The CDR3 sequence is CSASWTVNPYEQYF. CDR3 DNA: TGCAGTGCTAGCTGGACGGTGAATCCCTACGAGCAGTACTTC.

The rearrangement uses TRBV7-9 and TRBJ2-7, with a weak D call TRBD2 (6 bases). The CDR3 spans 13 residues. The germline gives CDR1 SEHNR, CDR2 FQNEAQ (reference sequence). Trimming shortened V by 11 bases and J by 5 bases, and 19 bases separated the two germline ends. Written as DNA, the CDR3 is TGTGCCTCGAACTGGGGGGAGGATAACGAGCAGTACTTC. It is translated as CASNWGEDNEQYF.

The CDR3, as DNA: TGTGCCAGCAGTGAATCCACCGGGACAGTCCCCTACGAGCAGTACTTC. This codes for CASSESTGTVPYEQYF. The chain employs TRBV25-1 and TRBJ2-7, with 7 bases that match TRBD1. The CDR3 consists of 16 residues. V was pared by 1 base and J by 2 bases, with 8 bases of the junction left unmatched. From germline, CDR1 is MGHDK and CDR2 SYGVNS.

The chain combines TRBV9 with TRBJ2-5; D unclear. CDR3 length: 16 residues. Per germline, CDR1 SGDLS and CDR2 YYNGEE. Trimming took off 0 bases at V and 2 bases at J, with 14 bases between the two ends. CDR3 nucleotides: TGTGCCAGCAGCGTAGTTGGCGGTAGCCTTCAAGAGACCCAGTACTTC. Its protein is CASSVVGGSLQETQYF.

This clonotype was seen only a few times. The J gene is TRBJ2-5, the V gene TRBV5-1, with D possibly matching TRBD2 (5 bases). V lost 3 bases and J lost 5, with 8 bases in between. This CDR3 spans 12 amino acids. Germline CDR1 reads SGHRS; CDR2 reads YFSETQ. The DNA for the CDR3 is TGCGCCAGCAGCTCCCCTAGCGAGACCCAGTACTTC. It encodes CASSSPSETQYF.

In this sample, this clonotype turned up a few times. The rearrangement links TRBV11-1 to TRBJ2-1, with D uncertain. The CDR3 is 19 amino acids. The germline V and J ends were trimmed by 0 bases and 1 base, with 19 bases remaining between them. Germline CDR1 reads SGHAT; CDR2 reads FQDESV (reference sequence). Written as DNA, the CDR3 is TGTGCCAGCAGCTTAGCGCCTGGCAGTTCCTCTTCATCCTACAATGAGCAGTTCTTC. It is translated as CASSLAPGSSSSSYNEQFF.

At least ten counts were recorded for this clonotype. The V and J genes are TRBV5-1 and TRBJ2-5, with D perhaps TRBD2 (6 bases). In germline, CDR1 is SGHRS, CDR2 YFSETQ. V was pared by 4 bases and J by 2 bases, with 18 bases between. This CDR3 region has 16 residues. DNA for the CDR3: TGCGCCAGCAGCCCCCTGGTGGGGGGAGGTCAAGAGACCCAGTACTTC. Residues: CASSPLVGGGQETQYF.

The chain is built from TRBV4-2 and TRBJ2-4; maybe TRBD2 (6 bases). V was pared by 4 bases and J by 3 bases, with 22 bases between. This CDR3 has 18 amino acids. Germline CDR1 LGHNA, CDR2 YNFKEQ. The CDR3 region is CASSLFVWGENGKNIQYF. The DNA for the CDR3 is TGTGCCAGCAGCCTTTTCGTGTGGGGGGAGAATGGCAAAAACATTCAGTACTTC.